These 18 T cell receptor beta chains were all obtained from the same sample, sequenced in a study of vaccination effects on CD4 cells after COVID-19 (dated by TCRdb to the early 2020s). Their cognate antigens are unknown. In the ViraFEST assay, PBMC were stimulated with viral peptide pools, and antigen-specific CD4+ T cell clonotypes were then identified by expansion using TCR sequencing. After around ten days of culture, CD4+ T cells were isolated with the EasySep CD4+ T cell isolation kit. The absence of prior SARS-CoV-2 infection in healthy vaccine recipients was confirmed by negative nucleocapsid antibodies before and after vaccination. The library relied on the immunoSEQ multiplex PCR assay. Imported from immuneACCESS, the table was reduced by TCRdb to in-frame sequences with V and J called. These copies leave out some clones; in studies compared against another copy, an unresolved V gene accounts for under half, and the cause of the remainder is not known. The sample profile shows under 45,000 clones; under 70% of them were found once. Roughly 25% of the sample rests with the top ten.

This sample comprised CD4+ T cells from PBMCs cultured with HCoV-OC43 spike peptides, obtained before COVID-19 vaccination. The meaning of the sample's cell subset or site label: HCoV-OC43 spike overlapping peptide pool stimulation. The receptors derive from a human donor who received a COVID-19 vaccine.

This clone appeared a single time. The J gene is TRBJ2-5, the V gene TRBV2, with 9 nucleotides matching TRBD2. The CDR3 sequence is 16 residues long. Unmatched junction bases numbered 8, after V lost 4 bases and J lost 2 bases. The germline CDR1 and CDR2 sequences are SNHLY and FYNNEI. The CDR3, as DNA: TGTGCCAGCAGTGGAGGTAGCGGGGGATCTCAAGAGACCCAGTACTTC. Translating it yields CASSGGSGGSQETQYF.

This clone turned up a few times. This sequence joins TRBV18 and TRBJ1-2; weak D call: TRBD1 (6 bases). V gave up 2 bases and J gave up 2 bases, with 6 bases separating them. Germline CDR1 and CDR2: KGHSH and LQKENI. This CDR3 region has 13 residues. CDR3 in amino acids: CASSPDRNYGYTF. In DNA, the CDR3 is TGTGCCAGCTCACCAGACAGGAACTATGGCTACACCTTC.

The CDR3 DNA is TGTGCCAGCAGTGAATTGGGAGGTTCCTACAATGAGCAGTTCTTC. Amino acid sequence: CASSELGGSYNEQFF. This chain joins TRBV25-1 and TRBJ2-1, with D possibly being TRBD2 (6 bases). The V gene's germline CDR1 is MGHDK and CDR2 SYGVNS. The CDR3 sequence is 15 residues long. V lost 1 base and J lost 1, with 8 bases in between.

V gene TRBV9 combines with J gene TRBJ1-2; 9 bases fit TRBD1. V was pared by 3 bases and J by 8 bases, with 8 bases of the junction left unmatched. Germline V CDR1 and CDR2: SGDLS, YYNGEE. This CDR3 contains 14 residues. CDR3: CASSDQQGAWGYTF. DNA of the CDR3: TGTGCCAGCAGCGACCAACAGGGGGCCTGGGGCTACACCTTC.

The chain employs TRBV4-3 and TRBJ2-3; 8 bases agree with TRBD2. Germline CDR1 and CDR2: LGHNA and YSLEER. V was pared by 3 bases and J by 4 bases, with 6 bases of the junction left unmatched. This CDR3 is 15 amino acids long. The CDR3 DNA reads TGCGCCAGCAGCCACAGTAGCGGGGCGCCAGATACGCAGTATTTT. Translating gives CASSHSSGAPDTQYF.

A single count supports this clone. This chain connects TRBV25-1 to TRBJ2-1, with no clear D. The CDR3 length is 13 residues. The V gene's germline CDR1 is MGHDK and CDR2 SYGVNS. V was pared by 8 bases and J by 0 bases, with 8 bases between. The chain's CDR3 is CASRRSSYNEQFF. In nucleotides, the CDR3 is TGTGCCAGCCGCAGGAGCTCCTACAATGAGCAGTTCTTC.

This clone was detected a few times. This chain links TRBV5-1 with TRBJ2-3; 7 bases are shared with TRBD1. Per the germline V gene, CDR1 is SGHRS and CDR2 is YFSETQ. There are 15 residues in the CDR3. Trimming took 2 bases from V and 2 from J; bases not matched to a gene: 5. The CDR3 loop reads CASSLGTALTDTQYF. CDR3 nucleotides: TGCGCCAGCAGCTTAGGGACAGCACTCACAGATACGCAGTATTTT.

The chain employs TRBV5-5 and TRBJ1-6, with unresolved D. In germline, CDR1 is SGHKS, CDR2 YYEKEE (reference sequence). Trimming left V 0 bases short and J 0 bases short, with 13 bases between. The CDR3 sequence is 18 residues long. The CDR3, as DNA: TGTGCCAGCAGCTTGGCCGGGCAGGCGATCTCCTATAATTCACCCCTCCACTTT. Its protein product is CASSLAGQAISYNSPLHF.

The gene calls are TRBV19 and TRBJ2-2; D gene ambiguous. Germline CDR1 is LNHDA and CDR2 is SQIVND (reference sequence). CDR3 size: 12 residues. The V end was cut by 10 bases, the J end by 5 bases, with 11 bases between. The CDR3 is CATRTLTGELFF. In DNA form, the CDR3 reads TGTGCCACGAGAACACTTACCGGGGAGCTGTTTTTT.

This clone is a singleton in its sample. This chain links TRBV4-1 with TRBJ2-3, with 12 bases lining up with TRBD2. The CDR3 runs to 17 residues. V shed 4 bases and J 7 bases; nucleotides not matched to a gene: 12. From germline, CDR1 is MGHRA and CDR2 YSYEKL. The CDR3 bases are TGCGCCAGCAGCCCCAGCCCTCTAGCGGGGGGGCCGAATACGCAGTATTTT. This gives the protein CASSPSPLAGGPNTQYF.

The V call is TRBV3-1 (or the pseudogene TRBV3-2), the J call TRBJ2-1; D may be TRBD1 (5 bases). This CDR3 has 15 amino acids. Germline CDR1 and CDR2: LGHDT and YNNKEL (reference sequence). V lost 2 bases to trimming and J lost 7 bases, with 15 bases between them. CDR3 nucleotides: TGTGCCAGCAGCCAACTGGCAGGGAAAGGGAATGAGCAGTTCTTC. Protein sequence: CASSQLAGKGNEQFF.

V gene TRBV4-2 combines with J gene TRBJ1-2; no clear D gene. The CDR3 sequence is 12 residues long. CDR1 is LGHNA, CDR2 YNFKEQ, per germline. The V end was cut by 4 bases, the J end by 8 bases, with 11 bases between. The CDR3 region has the DNA TGTGCCAGCAGCCCCGCTACGGGGGGCTACACCTTC. Its protein product is CASSPATGGYTF.

The count of this clone is one. The chain joins TRBV27 to TRBJ2-1; D is ambiguous. Germline assignment: CDR1 MNHEY and CDR2 SMNVEV (reference sequence). The V gene lost 5 bases and the J gene lost 4 bases, with 3 bases spanning the gap. CDR3 length: 11 residues. CDR3 in DNA: TGTGCCAGCAGTAGGTACAATGAGCAGTTCTTC. Translated: CASSRYNEQFF.

This chain joins TRBV2 and TRBJ2-6; no firm D call. V dropped 9 bases and J dropped 0 bases, with 6 bases sitting between them. CDR3 length: 13 amino acids. Germline V gene lookup returns CDR1 SNHLY and CDR2 FYNNEI. CDR3 region: CARQSSGANVLTF. In nucleotides, the CDR3 is TGTGCCAGACAGAGCTCTGGGGCCAACGTCCTGACTTTC.

This chain uses TRBV20-1 with TRBJ2-3; possible D gene TRBD2, 6 bases. Germline V gene lookup returns CDR1 DFQATT and CDR2 SNEGSKA (reference sequence). This CDR3 has 10 residues. V lost 3 bases and J 13 bases, leaving 11 bases between the germline ends. CDR3 protein: CSASRDLEYF. CDR3 DNA sequence: TGCAGTGCTAGCCGGGACTTGGAGTATTTT.

This clone was detected a few times. The genes are TRBV3-1 (or the pseudogene TRBV3-2) and TRBJ1-3, with a weak D call TRBD1 (6 bases). Germline loops: CDR1 LGHDT, CDR2 YNNKEL (reference sequence). This CDR3 contains 15 residues. V gave up 3 bases and J gave up 0 bases, with 9 bases separating them. This CDR3 reads CASSQHRDSGNTIYF. The CDR3 DNA sequence: TGTGCCAGCAGCCAGCACAGGGACTCTGGAAACACCATATATTTT.

This clone was found a few times. The V and J genes are TRBV7-8 and TRBJ2-2; TRBD2 is a possible D gene (5 bases). The CDR3 length is 13 residues. Germline V gives CDR1 SGHVS, CDR2 FQNEAQ. Deletions cut 8 bases from V and 1 base from J, with 8 bases between. CDR3 coding DNA: TGTGCCAGCTGGACTCTGAACACCGGGGAGCTGTTTTTT. This codes for CASWTLNTGELFF.

In this sample, this clone turned up a few times. This sequence joins TRBV9 and TRBJ2-3, with TRBD2 as a possible D gene (7 bases). The CDR3 is made up of 15 amino acids. CDR1 SGDLS and CDR2 YYNGEE come from the germline V gene. The V gene lost 8 bases and the J gene lost 0 bases, with 16 bases spanning the gap. The CDR3 loop is CASRAGAASTDTQYF. Written as DNA, the CDR3 is TGTGCCAGTCGTGCGGGGGCAGCTAGCACAGATACGCAGTATTTT.